What follows is one T cell receptor beta chain and its context. Different DNA sequences within this sample yield the same CDR3. In the original processing: The authors estimated nucleated cell counts from reference gene primer amplification. Clones were sequenced by immunoSEQ multiplex PCR, and TCRdb holds only the in-frame ones, with some missing. For V, J and clone size, that table is used; D and trimming come from the DNA. Among 75,000 or so clones, approximately 80% were seen once, and the ten largest hold about 35%. The source of the sample is a study of blood T cell repertoires in COVID-19. Study details: Specimens from acute and convalescent COVID-19 originated in the United States, Italy and Spain. The analysed material was cDNA or gDNA that came from T cells, B-cell-depleted T cells, or PBMCs.

Germline V CDR1 and CDR2: SGHRS, YFSETQ. The V gene lost 0 bases and the J gene lost 4 bases, with 10 bases spanning the gap. This CDR3 is 14 amino acids long. This clonotype was obtained from an older woman with acute or convalescent COVID-19. The source material was peripheral blood. J is TRBJ2-5 and V is TRBV5-1; D may be TRBD2 (5 bases). The CDR3 region is CASSLALAGETQYF. The CDR3 DNA sequence: TGCGCCAGCAGCTTGGCCCTAGCAGGAGAGACCCAGTACTTC.